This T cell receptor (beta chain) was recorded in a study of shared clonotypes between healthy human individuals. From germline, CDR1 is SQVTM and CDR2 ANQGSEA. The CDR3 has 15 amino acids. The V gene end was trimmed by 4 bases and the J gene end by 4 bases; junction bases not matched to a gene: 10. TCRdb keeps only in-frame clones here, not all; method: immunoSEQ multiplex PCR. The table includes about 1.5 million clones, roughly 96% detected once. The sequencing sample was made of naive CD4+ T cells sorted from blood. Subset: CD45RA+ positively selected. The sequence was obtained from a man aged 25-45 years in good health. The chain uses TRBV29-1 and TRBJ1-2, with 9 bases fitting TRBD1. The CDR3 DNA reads TGCAGCGTTGGACCCACAGGGGGCGGAATCTATGGCTACACCTTC. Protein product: CSVGPTGGGIYGYTF.